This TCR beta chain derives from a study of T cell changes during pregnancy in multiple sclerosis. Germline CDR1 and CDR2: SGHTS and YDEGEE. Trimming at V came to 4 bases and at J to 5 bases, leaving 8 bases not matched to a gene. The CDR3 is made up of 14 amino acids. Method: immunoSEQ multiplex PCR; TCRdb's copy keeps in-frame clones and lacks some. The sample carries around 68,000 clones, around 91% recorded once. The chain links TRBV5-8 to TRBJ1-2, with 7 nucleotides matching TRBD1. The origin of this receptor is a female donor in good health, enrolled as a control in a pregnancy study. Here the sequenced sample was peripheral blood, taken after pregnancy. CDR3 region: CASSLQGDYYGYTF. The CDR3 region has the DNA TGTGCCAGCAGCCTTCAGGGGGATTATTATGGCTACACCTTC. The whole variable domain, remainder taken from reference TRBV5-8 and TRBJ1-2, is EAGVTQSPTHLIKTRGQQATLRCSPISGHTSVYWYQQALGLGLQFLLWYDEGEERNRGNFPPRFSGRQFPNYSSELNVNALELEDSALYLCASSLQGDYYGYTFGSGTRLTVV.